This entry concerns a single T cell receptor (beta chain). The CDR3 is 18 amino acids. J lost 5 bases, V lost 3 bases, and 17 bases had no gene match. Looked up from germline, CDR1 is SGDLS and CDR2 is YYNGEE. The data were taken from a study of blood T cell repertoires in COVID-19. Study at large: The origin of the acute and convalescent COVID-19 samples was the United States, Italy and Spain. From T cells, B-cell-depleted T cells, or PBMCs came the material, which was cDNA or gDNA.

Sequencing used immunoSEQ multiplex PCR; TCRdb keeps in-frame clones, though not all of them. The table lists about 250,000 clones, around 84% of them singletons. Study members were between roughly 18 and 100 years old and lived in 20 to 30 US regions. Participant-reported clinical history was the basis for cohort assignment. Sample: PBMCs or T cells enriched from blood (not recorded which). The chain employs TRBV9 and TRBJ1-1; 9 positions agree with TRBD1. The source is a middle-aged man who had recovered from COVID-19. The CDR3, as DNA: TGTGCCAGCAGCGCCAATCCATATGGGACAGGGCGGGGAACTGAAGCTTTCTTT. Protein sequence: CASSANPYGTGRGTEAFF.